Below, 25 T cell receptor beta chains from the same sample are listed, as sequenced in a study of T cells in Graves' hyperthyroidism and ophthalmopathy. Amplification of TCR beta CDR3 regions was performed using RNA transcripts as template. HTBI primers were employed in a first-round RT-PCR of the TCR CDR3. One entry per CDR3 protein, called by TCRdb with MiXCR from the multiplex PCR reads. The sample lists around 500,000 distinct CDR3 sequences, 20% to 25% occurring once. Sequencing was carried out using blood. These receptor sequences come from a woman aged 65 to 85 with Graves' ophthalmopathy.

This clonotype was counted a few times. The chain combines TRBV12-3 or TRBV12-4 with TRBJ1-3; the D gene is possibly TRBD1 (5 bases). V lost 3 bases to trimming and J lost 3 bases, with 9 bases between them. The CDR3 is 14 residues long. The CDR3: CASSFSRVGNTIYF. The CDR3 DNA reads TGTGCCAGCAGTTTCTCCAGGGTTGGAAACACCATATATTTT.

This clonotype was recorded a few times. V gene TRBV24-1 combines with J gene TRBJ1-5; D is possibly TRBD1 (6 bases). Germline V lookup: CDR1 KGHDR, CDR2 SFDVKD. Trimming removed 5 bases at V and 1 base at J, with 14 bases between. The CDR3 is 16 residues long. In DNA, the CDR3 is TGTGCCACCAGTGTCCAGACAGGCCCCAGCAATCAGCCCCAGCATTTT. Amino acids: CATSVQTGPSNQPQHF.

This clonotype was found many times. The chain links TRBV29-1 to TRBJ2-2; TRBD2 might be the D (6 bases). Germline lookup yields CDR1 SQVTM and CDR2 ANQGSEA. The germline V and J ends were trimmed by 3 bases and 5 bases, with 10 bases remaining between them. The CDR3 loop spans 13 amino acids. The CDR3 bases are TGCAGCGTTGATAGGGGAGGTACCGGGGAGCTGTTTTTT. This encodes CSVDRGGTGELFF.

Only a few counts were recorded for this clonotype. V and J are TRBV3-1 and TRBJ2-3; possible D gene TRBD2, 6 bases. Germline assignment: CDR1 LGHDT and CDR2 YNNKEL (reference sequence). CDR3 length: 21 residues. V gave up 3 bases and J gave up 0 bases, with 28 bases separating them. The CDR3 here is CASSHNHRELGVIGSTDTQYF. In DNA, the CDR3 is TGTGCCAGCAGCCACAATCACCGGGAGCTAGGAGTGATCGGTAGCACAGATACGCAGTATTTT.

V gene TRBV5-1 combines with J gene TRBJ2-3; TRBD1 aligns across 11 bases. The CDR3 loop spans 15 amino acids. The germline V gene has CDR1 SGHRS and CDR2 YFSETQ. The J segment lost 3 bases and the V segment lost 1 base, leaving 1 base of the junction unmatched. The CDR3 nucleotides are TGCGCCAGCAGCTTGTGGGACAGGGGGACAGATACGCAGTATTTT. Its protein is CASSLWDRGTDTQYF.

The chain has TRBV6-5 and TRBJ1-1; D gene uncertain. Trimming pared 2 bases from V and 1 base from J, leaving 14 bases between. Per the germline V gene, CDR1 is MNHEY and CDR2 is SVGAGI. The CDR3 runs to 16 residues. CDR3 loop: CASSYRRGGSNTEAFF. CDR3 nucleotide sequence: TGTGCCAGCAGTTACCGTCGCGGAGGCTCGAACACTGAAGCTTTCTTT.

In its sample, this clonotype was seen a few times. This could be a read error, since a much larger clone is one nucleotide away. V gene TRBV28 combines with J gene TRBJ1-1; 8 positions agree with TRBD1. There are 15 residues in the CDR3. CDR1 is MDHEN, CDR2 SYDVKM, per germline. The chain's CDR3 is CAGSPHGQGGTEAFF. The CDR3 nucleotides are TGTGCCGGCAGTCCCCATGGACAGGGAGGAACTGAAGCTTTCTTT.

J is TRBJ2-3 and V is TRBV5-1; D gene uncertain. The CDR3 covers 15 residues. V was cut by 4 bases and J by 5 bases, with 17 bases left in between. Germline loops: CDR1 SGHRS, CDR2 YFSETQ. The DNA of the CDR3 is TGCGCCAGCAGCAGTAACCCGGGCTCGGGAGATACGCAGTATTTT. Translated, it gives CASSSNPGSGDTQYF.

The genes are TRBV3-1 and TRBJ2-7, with D uncertain. The V end was cut by 6 bases, the J end by 4 bases, with 10 bases between. CDR3 length equals 12 residues. Per germline, CDR1 LGHDT and CDR2 YNNKEL (reference sequence). CDR3 sequence reads: CASSSSRYEQYF. Here the CDR3 DNA reads TGTGCCAGCAGTTCATCAAGATACGAGCAGTACTTC.

The rearrangement links TRBV4-2 to TRBJ1-5, with a weak D call TRBD1 (5 bases). V shed 0 bases and J shed 7 bases, with 13 bases lying between them. CDR1 and CDR2 (germline): LGHNA, YNFKEQ. The CDR3 contains 15 residues. For the CDR3, the DNA is TGTGCCAGCAGCCAAGAGAGGGACTTAACGCAGCCCCAGCATTTT. Encoded protein: CASSQERDLTQPQHF.

The V call is TRBV5-1, the J call TRBJ2-2; D gene uncertain. Germline CDR1 reads SGHRS; CDR2 reads YFSETQ. This CDR3 region has 15 residues. Trimming took 2 bases from V and 2 from J, leaving 10 bases between them. CDR3 in DNA: TGCGCCAGCAGCTTCTGGGCGGAAAACACCGGGGAGCTGTTTTTT. Amino acid sequence: CASSFWAENTGELFF.

A few counts support this clonotype. The J gene is TRBJ2-5, the V gene TRBV20-1; D possibly uses TRBD1 or TRBD2 (6 bases each). This CDR3 comprises 12 residues. In germline, CDR1 is DFQATT, CDR2 SNEGSKA (reference sequence). V lost 6 bases and J 7 bases, leaving 15 bases between the germline ends. CDR3 nucleotides: TGCAGTGCACAGCTCACGGGGGCGACCCAGTACTTC. This translates into CSAQLTGATQYF.

This rearrangement joins TRBV7-2 to TRBJ1-5, with unresolved D. The CDR3 spans 13 residues. Trimming took 3 bases from V and 4 from J, leaving 7 bases between them. CDR1 and CDR2 (germline): SGHTA, FQGNSA. The CDR3 DNA reads as TGTGCCAGCAGCTTCCCGAATAATCAGCCCCAGCATTTT. This gives the protein CASSFPNNQPQHF.

The table lists this clonotype with many counts. The chain recombines TRBV11-2 with TRBJ1-1; D gene ambiguous. This CDR3 is built from 17 residues. Germline CDR1 SGHAT, CDR2 FQNNGV. Trimming stripped 4 bases from V and 6 bases from J, with 24 bases between. The CDR3 spells CASSSLRTSLAGPEAFF. The CDR3 region has the DNA TGTGCCAGCAGCTCGCTCCGGACGTCTTTGGCTGGCCCTGAAGCTTTCTTT.

The J gene is TRBJ2-1, the V gene TRBV5-1; no clear D gene. The CDR3 sequence is 11 residues long. Per germline, CDR1 SGHRS and CDR2 YFSETQ. Trimming left V 5 bases short and J 8 bases short, with 8 bases between. This CDR3 is CASRGFDEQFF. In DNA, the CDR3 is TGCGCCAGCAGGGGGTTTGATGAGCAGTTCTTC.

This clonotype was observed at least ten times. CDR3 amino acids: CATSDPGQGAYEQYF. For the CDR3, the DNA is TGTGCCACCAGTGACCCGGGACAGGGGGCCTACGAGCAGTACTTC. The rearrangement links TRBV24-1 to TRBJ2-7; TRBD1 matches at 11 bases. This CDR3 has 15 amino acids. J gave up 2 bases and V 4 bases, and 3 bases lay outside the gene matches. Germline V CDR1 and CDR2: KGHDR, SFDVKD.

About this clonotype itself: The junction departs from the called germline gene at one end, perhaps through a read error. The gene calls are TRBV20-1 and TRBJ2-7, with 8 bases aligning to TRBD2. The CDR3 consists of 14 residues. Germline assignment: CDR1 DFQATT and CDR2 SNEGSKA (reference sequence). CDR3 protein: CSARVAGSSCEQYF. The DNA of the CDR3 is TGCAGTGCTAGAGTAGCGGGAAGCTCCTGCGAGCAGTACTTC.

This clonotype was seen more than once but under ten times. The J gene is TRBJ2-5, the V gene TRBV18; D uncertain. Germline assignment: CDR1 KGHSH and CDR2 LQKENI. This CDR3 is 15 amino acids long. Trimming pared 0 bases from V and 0 bases from J, leaving 8 bases between. For the CDR3, the DNA is TGTGCCAGCTCACCACCGTCACTCTACCAAGAGACCCAGTACTTC. This codes for CASSPPSLYQETQYF.

This clonotype was counted ten times or more. The CDR3, as DNA: TGTGCCAGCAGGTCGGGGGGGTTGGACACTGAAGCTTTCTTT. It encodes CASRSGGLDTEAFF. The chain combines TRBV6-2 or TRBV6-3 with TRBJ1-1, with D perhaps TRBD1 (5 bases). The germline V gene has CDR1 MNHEY and CDR2 SVGEGT. Trimming removed 6 bases at V and 3 bases at J, with 14 bases between. This CDR3 is 14 amino acids long.

This clonotype showed up many times. The chain uses TRBV7-9 and TRBJ2-5; D ambiguous. V dropped 5 bases and J dropped 7 bases, with 11 bases sitting between them. Germline CDR1 SEHNR, CDR2 FQNEAQ (reference sequence). The CDR3 runs to 12 residues. CDR3 DNA: TGTGCCAGCAGCGACCTGGGTCGGACCCAGTACTTC. Translating it yields CASSDLGRTQYF.

Turning to this clonotype: This may stem from a read error, because a much larger clone lies one nucleotide away. The J gene is TRBJ2-2, the V gene TRBV28; D gene unclear. CDR1 and CDR2 from the germline V gene are MDHEN and SYDVKM. CDR3 length equals 14 residues. CDR3 loop: CARSFQGYTGELFF. The CDR3 DNA sequence: TGTGCCAGAAGTTTTCAAGGGTATACCGGGGAGCTGTTTTTT.

The chain links TRBV12-3 or TRBV12-4 to TRBJ1-2; a weak D match, TRBD1 (6 bases). V was clipped by 3 bases and J by 8 bases, with 16 bases between them. The CDR3 totals 14 residues. CDR3 residues: CASSFQGPLGGYTF. CDR3 coding DNA: TGTGCCAGCAGTTTCCAGGGGCCATTAGGGGGCTACACCTTC.

CDR3 sequence (DNA): TGTGCCAGTAGTAACGACAGGGTGGCAGATACGCAGTATTTT. Protein sequence: CASSNDRVADTQYF. J is TRBJ2-3 and V is TRBV19, with 7 nucleotides matching TRBD1. Germline trimming cut 4 bases from V and 4 bases from J; bases unmatched to any gene: 5. The CDR3 has 14 residues. Germline V gene lookup returns CDR1 LNHDA and CDR2 SQIVND (reference sequence).

This clonotype was counted a few times. The chain links TRBV7-2 to TRBJ2-2, with 12 bases lining up with TRBD2. V was pared by 5 bases and J by 4 bases, with 11 bases of the junction left unmatched. The CDR3 spans 18 residues. CDR1 and CDR2 (germline): SGHTA, FQGNSA. CDR3 amino acids: CASSPSLAGGVSTGELFF. The CDR3 region has the DNA TGTGCCAGCAGCCCGTCACTAGCGGGAGGAGTGAGCACCGGGGAGCTGTTTTTT.

Comments on this clonotype: Since a much larger clone is just one base distant, this may be a read error. The rearrangement uses TRBV2 and TRBJ2-3; TRBD1 is a possible D gene (6 bases). Germline V gene data show CDR1 as SNHLY and CDR2 as FYNNEI. The V gene lost 7 bases and the J gene lost 9 bases, with 23 bases spanning the gap. The CDR3 is 15 amino acids. The chain's CDR3 is CASKSRLGGVDTQYF. CDR3 DNA: TGTGCCAGCAAGTCTAGGTTAGGGGGAGTTGACACGCAGTATTTT.